The rows below give T cell receptor beta chains drawn from one sample of a study of early T cells in non-severe SARS-CoV-2 infection. MiXCR, applied by TCRdb to the 5' RACE reads, yields one record per CDR3 protein. This table holds just over 95,000 distinct CDR3 sequences, more than 9.5% found once. The sequenced sample was whole blood. These receptors were obtained from an adult who was a healthcare worker with PCR-confirmed SARS-CoV-2 infection or an uninfected control (not recorded which). Each CDR3 is given with its conserved first and last residue. The order of the fields is D gene, clone size, V gene, J gene, CDR3 protein, CDR3 DNA. A D gene is named only where the DNA matches it firmly. Clone size, where shown, is once, few, many, or a class for clones that have expanded.

>-|few|TRBV12-3/TRBV12-4|TRBJ1-4
CASRPGGSNEKLFF
TGTGCCAGCAGACCTGGGGGGTCTAATGAAAAACTGTTTTTT
>TRBD1|-|TRBV27|TRBJ2-1
CASSLGRGPYNEQFF
TGTGCCAGCAGTTTAGGAAGGGGGCCCTACAATGAGCAGTTCTTC
>-|many|TRBV7-8|TRBJ1-1
CASKGRGQFNTEAFF
TGTGCCAGCAAGGGGAGGGGCCAATTCAACACTGAAGCTTTCTTT
>TRBD1|-|TRBV2|TRBJ1-2
CASSDGTVNYGYTF
TGTGCCAGCAGTGACGGGACAGTGAACTATGGCTACACCTTC
>-|few|TRBV7-9|TRBJ2-5
CASSPSGLTGFQETQYF
TGTGCCAGCAGCCCTAGTGGGTTGACAGGATTCCAAGAGACCCAGTACTTC
>-|many|TRBV5-4|TRBJ2-7
CASSLAGNSYEQYF
TGTGCCAGCAGCTTAGCAGGTAACTCCTACGAGCAGTACTTC
>-|many|TRBV2|TRBJ1-4
CASSVDHLEEKLFF
TGTGCCAGCAGTGTAGACCACCTGGAGGAAAAACTGTTTTTT
>TRBD2|few|TRBV5-1|TRBJ2-2
CASSRAGDTGELFF
TGCGCCAGCAGCAGGGCGGGGGACACCGGGGAGCTGTTTTTT
>TRBD2|-|TRBV7-8|TRBJ2-7
CASSILAGAYEQYF
TGTGCCAGCAGCATCCTAGCGGGGGCCTACGAGCAGTACTTC
>-|many|TRBV6-5|TRBJ1-2
CASSQGFYGYTF
TGTGCCAGCAGTCAGGGGTTCTATGGCTACACCTTC
>-|-|TRBV12-5|TRBJ1-1
CASGLWTVNTEAFF
TGTGCTAGTGGTTTATGGACGGTGAACACTGAAGCTTTCTTT
>-|few|TRBV27|TRBJ2-3
CASSLTRDYTQYF
TGTGCCAGCAGTTTAACTAGGGACTATACGCAGTATTTT
>-|many|TRBV5-1|TRBJ2-1
CASSSRGSSYNEQFF
TGCGCCAGCAGCTCCAGGGGTAGCTCCTACAATGAGCAGTTCTTC
>-|few|TRBV20-1|TRBJ2-3
CSARVLGAGADTQYF
TGCAGTGCTAGAGTCCTCGGCGCAGGGGCAGATACGCAGTATTTT
>TRBD1|few|TRBV7-2|TRBJ2-6
CASSLTGGAGANVLTF
TGTGCCAGCAGTTTAACAGGGGGCGCTGGGGCCAACGTCCTGACTTTC